This T cell receptor (beta chain) was found in a study of Graves' ophthalmopathy and Graves' hyperthyroidism. Across the study: If no ophthalmopathy appeared within 18 months of follow-up, hyperthyroidism was termed stable. Broader study findings: Most expanded clonotypes from thyroid (those above 0.001 frequency) were also found in blood.

V was pared by 3 bases and J by 5 bases, with 13 bases of the junction left unmatched. The V gene's germline CDR1 is SGHNT and CDR2 YYREEE (reference sequence). This CDR3 has 16 residues. From RNA, the CDR3 regions of TCR beta chains were amplified and sequenced. Scientists carried out first-round RT-PCR using HTBI primers and then a second-round multiplex PCR. A single record per CDR3 protein comes from TCRdb applying MiXCR to the multiplex PCR reads. The sample holds around 1,200,000 distinct CDR3 sequences, about 35% seen once. As concerns this clonotype: The antigen is undetermined.

The chain combines TRBV5-4 with TRBJ2-5; TRBD1 matches 7 bases. Specimen: peripheral blood or thyroid tissue (not recorded which). The receptor was isolated from an adult man with Graves' hyperthyroidism. The CDR3, as DNA: TGTGCCAGCAGCTCGAGACAGGGCCTCCCCCTGGAGACCCAGTACTTC. It yields the protein CASSSRQGLPLETQYF.